Listed here are 27 T cell receptor beta chains from one sample, sequenced in a study of regulatory T cells in long-lasting Graves disease. Time point defined: persistent/refractory GD, antithyroid drugs over 5 years with positive TRAb. The authors made the TCR library using RNA they extracted from PBMCs. Construction of TCR beta libraries relied on iRepertoire HTBI primers and on Arm-PCR targeting CDR3 regions. TCRdb re-analysed the multiplex PCR reads in MiXCR, keeping a single row per CDR3 protein. The profile shows over 350,000 distinct CDR3 sequences, roughly 20% of them singletons. The sequenced sample was peripheral blood mononuclear cells (PBMCs), obtained when the disease was refractory, from a patient treated with antithyroid drugs. The receptors come from a female donor with Graves disease.

As regards this clonotype: A junction end diverges from the germline sequence, so it may reflect a read error. The genes are TRBV12-3 or TRBV12-4 and TRBJ2-1, with 7 bases fitting TRBD1. The CDR3 extends over 14 amino acids. The CDR3 sequence: CASSYRDRHNEKFF. The DNA for the CDR3 is TGTGCCAGCAGTTACCGGGACAGACACAATGAGAAGTTCTTC.

There are many counts of this clonotype. The chain joins TRBV27 to TRBJ1-4, with 8 positions matching TRBD1. Germline V gene sequence: CDR1 MNHEY, CDR2 SMNVEV (reference sequence). After removal of 5 bases from V and 8 bases from J, the junction contained 10 bases not matched to a gene. The CDR3 covers 15 residues. The CDR3 protein is CASSPQAGGIEKLFF. In nucleotides, the CDR3 is TGTGCCAGCAGTCCCCAAGCAGGGGGCATAGAAAAACTGTTTTTT.

In the case of this clonotype: Since a much larger clone is just one base distant, this may be a read error. The chain recombines TRBV28 with TRBJ2-7; either TRBD1 or TRBD2 may supply D (5 bases each). The germline V gene encodes CDR1 MDHEN and CDR2 SYDVKM. V was shortened by 6 bases and J by 3 bases, with 15 bases between the two germline ends. CDR3 length: 14 residues. The CDR3 reads CASSQGTVGYEQYF. CDR3 in DNA: TGTGCCAGCAGCCAAGGGACGGTAGGCTACGAGCAGTACTTC.

At least ten counts were recorded for this clonotype. V is TRBV28 and J is TRBJ1-1; D gene uncertain. Trimming cost V 4 bases and J 1 base, with 10 bases left between them. This CDR3 contains 14 residues. The germline V gene encodes CDR1 MDHEN and CDR2 SYDVKM. The CDR3 sequence: CASSSQVPNTEAFF. The CDR3 nucleotides read TGTGCCAGCAGTTCTCAGGTTCCGAACACTGAAGCTTTCTTT.

This clonotype has more than one count but fewer than ten. The chain joins TRBV7-3 to TRBJ1-6; D gene ambiguous. Germline V lookup: CDR1 SGHTA, CDR2 FQGTGA. The V gene lost 4 bases and the J gene lost 8 bases, with 9 bases spanning the gap. There are 13 residues in the CDR3. The CDR3 spells CASSSLPDSPLHF. DNA of the CDR3: TGTGCCAGCAGCTCCCTCCCGGATTCACCCCTCCACTTT.

This chain uses TRBV6-1 with TRBJ2-7; a possible D gene is TRBD2 (5 bases). V gave up 5 bases and J gave up 2 bases, with 13 bases separating them. CDR3 length: 14 amino acids. Germline V gives CDR1 MNHNS, CDR2 SASEGT. CDR3 protein: CASSPGIMAYEQYF. In DNA, the CDR3 is TGTGCCAGCAGTCCCGGGATCATGGCCTACGAGCAGTACTTC.

J is TRBJ1-1 and V is TRBV6-1, with D perhaps matching TRBD1 (6 bases). Germline CDR1 reads MNHNS; CDR2 reads SASEGT. This CDR3 is 14 amino acids long. The germline V and J ends were trimmed by 2 bases and 1 base, with 8 bases remaining between them. The CDR3 here is CASSERTANTEAFF. CDR3 sequence (DNA): TGTGCCAGCAGTGAAAGGACAGCGAACACTGAAGCTTTCTTT.

This clonotype was seen a handful of times. The chain uses TRBV12-3 or TRBV12-4 and TRBJ1-4; 7 bases agree with TRBD1. Trimming removed 5 bases from V and 7 bases from J; junction bases left unmatched: 7. This CDR3 has 14 amino acids. This chain's CDR3 is CASSEGGGGEKLFF. CDR3 bases: TGTGCCAGCAGTGAGGGAGGGGGCGGTGAAAAACTGTTTTTT.

The DNA for the CDR3 is TGTGCCAGCAGCCCGTCCACAGACTCTGGAAACACCATATATTTT. It specifies CASSPSTDSGNTIYF. The rearrangement links TRBV7-2 to TRBJ1-3; D gene uncertain. V lost 5 bases and J lost 0, with 11 bases in between. Per germline, CDR1 SGHTA and CDR2 FQGNSA. The CDR3 has 15 residues.

This clonotype occurred a few times. CDR3 coding DNA: TGCAGTGCTACTACTAGCGGGAGGGGGTACAATGAGCAGTTCTTC. Protein sequence: CSATTSGRGYNEQFF. V is TRBV20-1 and J is TRBJ2-1; 13 bases are shared with TRBD2. Germline V gene data show CDR1 as DFQATT and CDR2 as SNEGSKA (reference sequence). The CDR3 runs to 15 residues. Trimming at V came to 4 bases and at J to 4 bases, leaving 4 bases not matched to a gene.

This clonotype was seen a few times. The genes are TRBV7-9 and TRBJ1-1; 9 positions agree with TRBD1. After removal of 5 bases from V and 4 bases from J, the junction contained 5 bases not matched to a gene. This CDR3 is 14 amino acids long. Germline V lookup: CDR1 SEHNR, CDR2 FQNEAQ (reference sequence). The CDR3 spells CASSPTGGPTEAFF. The DNA of the CDR3 is TGTGCCAGCAGCCCTACAGGGGGCCCCACTGAAGCTTTCTTT.

This clonotype was counted ten times or more. The chain has TRBV7-2 and TRBJ2-5; weak D call: TRBD2 (6 bases). V was clipped by 1 base and J by 5 bases, with 11 bases between them. The CDR3 loop spans 14 amino acids. CDR1 is SGHTA and CDR2 is FQGNSA in the germline V gene. Here the CDR3 reads CASSLVTGSETQYF. Here the CDR3 DNA reads TGTGCCAGCAGCTTAGTGACCGGGAGCGAGACCCAGTACTTC.

This clonotype has more than one count but fewer than ten. V and J are TRBV18 and TRBJ2-6; the D gene is possibly TRBD2 (5 bases). Deletions cut 0 bases from V and 2 bases from J, with 11 bases between. Looked up from germline, CDR1 is KGHSH and CDR2 is LQKENI. The CDR3 has 17 amino acids. The chain's CDR3 is CASSPPPAVAGANVLTF. DNA for the CDR3: TGTGCCAGCTCACCACCCCCAGCGGTGGCTGGGGCCAACGTCCTGACTTTC.

This clonotype was seen ten or more times. V and J are TRBV13 and TRBJ2-7; tentatively, D is TRBD2 (6 bases). The CDR3 is 15 amino acids. V was trimmed by 3 bases and J by 0 bases, leaving 12 bases between them. CDR1 PRHDT and CDR2 FYEKMQ come from the germline V gene (reference sequence). CDR3 protein: CASSFWKTSSYEQYF. Here the CDR3 DNA reads TGTGCCAGCAGCTTCTGGAAGACTAGCTCCTACGAGCAGTACTTC.

This clonotype was recorded many times. This chain joins TRBV6-2 or TRBV6-3 and TRBJ2-2; TRBD2 is a possible D gene (6 bases). With 6 bases removed from V and 5 bases from J, the gap between germline ends came to 10 bases. The CDR3 sequence is 13 residues long. Germline lookup yields CDR1 MNHEY and CDR2 SVGEGT. CDR3 coding DNA: TGTGCCAGCAGCTTGACTAGGACCGGGGAGCTGTTTTTT. Protein product: CASSLTRTGELFF.

The CDR3 loop reads CASSRLAGRETQYF. As DNA, the CDR3 is TGTGCCAGCAGCCGACTAGCGGGAAGGGAGACCCAGTACTTC. The chain links TRBV12-3 or TRBV12-4 to TRBJ2-5, with 11 nucleotides matching TRBD2. The V and J ends lost 6 bases and 5 bases, in that order; junction bases with no gene match: 5. The CDR3 length is 14 residues.

This clonotype was picked up one time. The DNA of the CDR3 is TGTGCCAGCGCCCCTCACGCAGGACCCTACGAGCAGTACTTC. Protein sequence: CASAPHAGPYEQYF. The genes are TRBV6-2 or TRBV6-3 and TRBJ2-7; D gene uncertain. CDR1 and CDR2 (germline): MNHEY, SVGEGT. V lost 8 bases, J lost 2 bases, and 16 bases lay in between. The CDR3 consists of 14 residues.

The table lists this clonotype with a few counts. The V and J genes are TRBV27 and TRBJ1-1, with TRBD1 as a possible D gene (5 bases). Trimming left V 1 base short and J 0 bases short, with 9 bases between. The V gene's germline CDR1 is MNHEY and CDR2 SMNVEV (reference sequence). The CDR3 runs 15 residues. This CDR3 is CASSLYGALNTEAFF. CDR3 sequence (DNA): TGTGCCAGCAGTTTATATGGGGCGCTGAACACTGAAGCTTTCTTT.

This clonotype was seen at least ten times. The chain carries TRBV7-2 and TRBJ1-2, with 9 bases aligning to TRBD1. V was pared by 3 bases and J by 6 bases, with 5 bases of the junction left unmatched. The length of the CDR3 is 14 residues. The V gene's germline CDR1 is SGHTA and CDR2 FQGNSA. CDR3 region: CASSFAGQGHGYTF. The CDR3 region has the DNA TGTGCCAGCAGCTTCGCGGGACAGGGTCATGGCTACACCTTC.

The sample holds many counts of this clonotype. The genes are TRBV29-1 and TRBJ1-2; 7 bases are a match to TRBD1. Trimming cost V 7 bases and J 11 bases; bases outside gene matches: 7. The CDR3 contains 10 residues. Germline V gene data show CDR1 as SQVTM and CDR2 as ANQGSEA. The CDR3, as DNA: TGCAGCGGCGGACAGGAAACTTACACCTTC. Its protein product is CSGGQETYTF.

This clonotype appeared many times. V is TRBV6-2 or TRBV6-3 and J is TRBJ2-7; 7 bases map to TRBD1. The CDR3 runs to 13 residues. CDR1 and CDR2 from the germline V gene are MNHEY and SVGEGT. After removal of 6 bases from V and 3 bases from J, the junction contained 5 bases not matched to a gene. The CDR3 sequence is CASSEDRVYEQYF. CDR3 coding DNA: TGTGCCAGCAGCGAAGACAGGGTCTACGAGCAGTACTTC.

The chain employs TRBV15 and TRBJ2-5, with a tentative D call TRBD2 (6 bases). CDR1 and CDR2 from the germline V gene are LNHNV and YYDKDF (reference sequence). There are 14 residues in the CDR3. V was shortened by 3 bases and J by 2 bases, with 10 bases between the two germline ends. The DNA for the CDR3 is TGTGCCACCAGCAGTCGGGAGTCACAAGAGACCCAGTACTTC. This gives the protein CATSSRESQETQYF.

A few counts support this clonotype. The chain is built from TRBV27 and TRBJ1-5; D call uncertain. V shed 5 bases and J shed 4 bases, with 18 bases lying between them. The CDR3 has 16 amino acids. Germline assignment: CDR1 MNHEY and CDR2 SMNVEV (reference sequence). The CDR3 coding sequence is TGTGCCAGCAGTCCATATGCGAGAGGGCCAAATCAGCCCCAGCATTTT. Translation: CASSPYARGPNQPQHF.

This clonotype was detected ten times or more. V is TRBV28 and J is TRBJ2-2; D remains ambiguous. From germline, CDR1 is MDHEN and CDR2 SYDVKM. V lost 2 bases and J lost 5, with 9 bases in between. The CDR3 consists of 14 residues. The DNA for the CDR3 is TGTGCCAGCAGTTTAATGGGGTGGACCGGGGAGCTGTTTTTT. Protein: CASSLMGWTGELFF.

V is TRBV20-1 and J is TRBJ1-5, with 7 nucleotides matching TRBD1. This CDR3 comprises 17 residues. J was trimmed by 0 bases and V by 0 bases; bases with no gene match: 8. Germline V gene sequence: CDR1 DFQATT, CDR2 SNEGSKA (reference sequence). The DNA for the CDR3 is TGCAGTGCTAGAGATCTGGCAGGGGGGACTAGCAATCAGCCCCAGCATTTT. Amino acids: CSARDLAGGTSNQPQHF.

This clonotype was picked up a small number of times. V is TRBV27 and J is TRBJ2-2, with unresolved D. The CDR3 consists of 15 residues. V dropped 2 bases and J dropped 0 bases, with 7 bases sitting between them. Germline loops: CDR1 MNHEY, CDR2 SMNVEV (reference sequence). CDR3: CASSLSAANTGELFF. CDR3 nucleotide sequence: TGTGCCAGCAGTTTAAGCGCCGCGAACACCGGGGAGCTGTTTTTT.

The chain is built from TRBV7-2 and TRBJ2-7, with D maybe TRBD2 (5 bases). This CDR3 spans 15 amino acids. Germline CDR1 and CDR2: SGHTA and FQGNSA. V was pared by 1 base and J by 0 bases, with 10 bases between. Written as DNA, the CDR3 is TGTGCCAGCAGCTTAGGGTTGGGGAGCTCCTACGAGCAGTACTTC. Its translation is CASSLGLGSSYEQYF.